What follows are 28 T cell receptor beta chains derived from one specimen sequenced in a study of blood T cell repertoires in COVID-19. TCRdb's copy holds only in-frame clones and misses some; the assay was immunoSEQ multiplex PCR. Here the sample spans 180,000 or so clones, about 81% being singletons. Sequencing used peripheral blood. These TCRs come from a woman older than 75 with COVID-19, enrolled during active disease.

V usage is TRBV11-2 and J usage is TRBJ2-5, with D tentatively TRBD1 (6 bases). The CDR3 has 14 residues. Trimming removed 0 bases from V and 9 bases from J, with 14 bases in between. Germline values: CDR1 SGHAT, CDR2 FQNNGV. CDR3 amino acids: CASSLDRGIVPQYF. In DNA, the CDR3 is TGTGCCAGCAGCTTAGACAGGGGCATAGTTCCCCAGTACTTC.

The chain links TRBV28 to TRBJ1-4; a weak D match, TRBD1 (5 bases). Trimming removed 3 bases from V and 8 bases from J, with 13 bases in between. CDR1 is MDHEN, CDR2 SYDVKM, per germline. The CDR3 contains 14 residues. CDR3 residues: CASSFLRDNEKLFF. CDR3 coding DNA: TGTGCCAGCAGTTTTCTCAGGGATAACGAAAAACTGTTTTTT.

The chain employs TRBV11-3 and TRBJ2-3; TRBD1 agrees at 7 bases. CDR1 and CDR2 (germline): SGHNT, YENEEA. The V and J ends lost 4 bases and 0 bases, in that order; junction bases with no gene match: 10. The CDR3 sequence is 17 residues long. The CDR3 DNA reads as TGTGCCAGCAGCTACCGCCTGGACAGGCCTAGCACAGATACGCAGTATTTT. Translation: CASSYRLDRPSTDTQYF.

The chain carries TRBV9 and TRBJ1-2, with TRBD1 as a possible D gene (6 bases). The CDR3 runs to 14 residues. The germline CDR1 and CDR2 sequences are SGDLS and YYNGEE. V was shortened by 4 bases and J by 4 bases, with 14 bases between the two germline ends. The CDR3 loop is CASSPRTDSYGYTF. The DNA of the CDR3 is TGTGCCAGCAGCCCCAGGACGGACAGCTATGGCTACACCTTC.

Only one count was recorded for this clone. The chain joins TRBV19 to TRBJ2-3, with D maybe TRBD1 (5 bases). CDR3 length equals 15 residues. Germline loops: CDR1 LNHDA, CDR2 SQIVND (reference sequence). V was pared by 3 bases and J by 1 base, with 11 bases between. DNA of the CDR3: TGTGCCAGTAGTATGGGGCGTGATGGCACAGATACGCAGTATTTT. It codes for CASSMGRDGTDTQYF.

DNA of the CDR3: TGTGCCAGCAGTTTTCCCTCAGGGGCGCACAAGGCCAATGAGCAGTTCTTC. As protein: CASSFPSGAHKANEQFF. The V gene is TRBV28, the J gene TRBJ2-1; tentative D call: TRBD1 (6 bases). Trimming cost V 3 bases and J 6 bases, with 21 bases left between them. CDR3 size: 17 residues. Germline V gene data show CDR1 as MDHEN and CDR2 as SYDVKM. The complete variable domain, with remaining parts taken from reference TRBV28 and TRBJ2-1, reads DVKVTQSSRYLVKRTGEKVFLECVQDMDHENMFWYRQDPGLGLRLIYFSYDVKMKEKGDIPEGYSVSREKKERFSLILESASTNQTSMYLCASSFPSGAHKANEQFFGPGTRLTVL.

This clone was seen repeatedly, ten times or more. V gene TRBV18 combines with J gene TRBJ2-1, with D possibly matching TRBD2 (5 bases). CDR1 is KGHSH and CDR2 is LQKENI in the germline V gene. This CDR3 contains 16 residues. V dropped 3 bases and J dropped 6 bases, with 18 bases sitting between them. CDR3 sequence: CASSPPGYVGANEQFF. The CDR3 DNA reads TGTGCCAGCTCACCCCCGGGGTACGTGGGCGCCAATGAGCAGTTCTTC. The variable domain in full, with the rest retrieved from reference TRBV18 and TRBJ2-1, is NAGVMQNPRHLVRRRGQEARLRCSPMKGHSHVYWYRQLPEEGLKFMVYLQKENIIDESGMPKERFSAEFPKEGPSILRIQQVVRGDSAAYFCASSPPGYVGANEQFFGPGTRLTVL.

The V call is TRBV19, the J call TRBJ2-3, with 7 bases that match TRBD2. The CDR3 length is 14 residues. After removal of 4 bases from V and 5 bases from J, the junction contained 6 bases not matched to a gene. Germline-derived CDR1 and CDR2 are LNHDA and SQIVND (reference sequence). The CDR3 reads CASSKTSLGDTQYF. The CDR3 coding sequence is TGTGCCAGTAGTAAGACTAGCTTGGGAGATACGCAGTATTTT.

The table lists this clone with a few counts. This chain uses TRBV18 with TRBJ2-7; 11 nucleotides line up with TRBD1. CDR1 and CDR2 from the germline V gene are KGHSH and LQKENI. This CDR3 comprises 16 residues. The V and J ends lost 2 bases and 3 bases, in that order; junction bases with no gene match: 6. CDR3 sequence: CASSPGGGQGGYEQYF. Written as DNA, the CDR3 is TGTGCCAGCTCACCAGGTGGGGGACAGGGGGGCTACGAGCAGTACTTC.

This chain joins TRBV7-9 and TRBJ1-4, with D possibly being TRBD1 (5 bases). V shed 3 bases and J shed 11 bases, with 16 bases lying between them. From germline, CDR1 is SEHNR and CDR2 FQNEAQ (reference sequence). This CDR3 contains 14 residues. The CDR3 spells CASSLRQGGGKLFF. CDR3 nucleotides: TGTGCCAGCAGCTTGAGGCAGGGTGGCGGTAAACTGTTTTTT.

The gene calls are TRBV27 and TRBJ1-1; D may be TRBD1 (6 bases). The germline V gene encodes CDR1 MNHEY and CDR2 SMNVEV (reference sequence). Trimming pared 1 base from V and 11 bases from J, leaving 14 bases between. This CDR3 has 13 amino acids. The CDR3 spells CASSLFPSGDAFF. Here the CDR3 DNA reads TGTGCCAGCAGTTTATTCCCCTCAGGGGACGCTTTCTTT.

The chain couples TRBV28 to TRBJ2-7; the D gene is possibly TRBD2 (7 bases). Germline V lookup: CDR1 MDHEN, CDR2 SYDVKM. The CDR3 runs 16 residues. Trimming stripped 3 bases from V and 2 bases from J, with 17 bases between. The CDR3 bases are TGTGCCAGCAGTTTGGGGGGGCTGACATCTCCCTACGAGCAGTACTTC. It specifies CASSLGGLTSPYEQYF.

The chain combines TRBV20-1 with TRBJ2-1; D is ambiguous. CDR3 length: 11 amino acids. Looked up from germline, CDR1 is DFQATT and CDR2 is SNEGSKA (reference sequence). The ends were cut back, 3 bases at V and 7 bases at J, with 7 bases in the middle. The CDR3 DNA is TGCAGTGCTAGCGTCGAGAATGAGCAGTTCTTC. Its protein product is CSASVENEQFF.

V usage is TRBV2 and J usage is TRBJ1-4, with D unclear. The CDR3 runs 13 residues. V was pared by 4 bases and J by 2 bases, with 5 bases between. Germline V lookup: CDR1 SNHLY, CDR2 FYNNEI. The CDR3 DNA reads TGTGCCAGCAGTGGTAGTACTAATGAAAAACTGTTTTTT. Its translation: CASSGSTNEKLFF.

V is TRBV5-1 and J is TRBJ1-2, with 7 nucleotides matching TRBD1. CDR1 and CDR2 (germline): SGHRS, YFSETQ. The V gene end was trimmed by 4 bases and the J gene end by 3 bases; junction bases not matched to a gene: 0. The CDR3 length is 12 residues. CDR3 sequence (DNA): TGCGCCAGCAGCCAGGGGGACTATGGCTACACCTTC. Translation gives CASSQGDYGYTF. The full variable domain, in which reference TRBV5-1 and TRBJ1-2 provide the parts outside the CDR3, is KAGVTQTPRYLIKTRGQQVTLSCSPISGHRSVSWYQQTPGQGLQFLFEYFSETQRNKGNFPGRFSGRQFSNSRSEMNVSTLELGDSALYLCASSQGDYGYTFGSGTRLTVV.

The chain uses TRBV2 and TRBJ2-3, with 10 bases matching TRBD2. The germline gives CDR1 SNHLY, CDR2 FYNNEI. The length of the CDR3 is 16 residues. With V trimmed by 5 bases and J by 3 bases, 8 bases remained unmatched. The CDR3 DNA reads TGTGCCAGCAGTCTAGCGGGAGTTGGCAGGACAGATACGCAGTATTTT. Amino acid sequence: CASSLAGVGRTDTQYF.

This chain links TRBV18 with TRBJ1-1; possible D gene TRBD1, 5 bases. Germline lookup yields CDR1 KGHSH and CDR2 LQKENI. Trimming pared 2 bases from V and 5 bases from J, leaving 12 bases between. This CDR3 is built from 14 residues. CDR3 loop: CASSPAGTGTEAFF. CDR3 coding DNA: TGTGCCAGCTCACCAGCTGGGACTGGGACTGAAGCTTTCTTT.

This clone was seen only a few times. The rearrangement uses TRBV12-3 or TRBV12-4 and TRBJ1-1; D remains unclear. The CDR3 length is 13 residues. Trimming cost V 3 bases and J 0 bases, with 5 bases left between them. Here the CDR3 DNA reads TGTGCCAGCAGTTTCCTAATGAACACTGAAGCTTTCTTT. This translates into CASSFLMNTEAFF.

The chain uses TRBV7-9 and TRBJ2-1, with D uncertain. V lost 4 bases to trimming and J lost 0 bases, with 10 bases between them. The CDR3 totals 15 residues. The germline CDR1 and CDR2 sequences are SEHNR and FQNEAQ (reference sequence). The CDR3 sequence is CASSSRLSSYNEQFF. CDR3 bases: TGTGCCAGCAGCTCCCGACTGAGCTCCTACAATGAGCAGTTCTTC.

The chain uses TRBV21-1 and TRBJ2-3; TRBD2, as called in the table, went unchecked against the DNA. TRBV21-1 is recorded as a pseudogene. The CDR3 runs 14 residues. The CDR3 nucleotides read TGTGCCAGCAGCAAAGAAACTAGCCCAGATACGCAGTATTTT. This gives the protein CASSKETSPDTQYF.

CDR3: CASSLVTGGEQFF. DNA for the CDR3: TGCGCCAGCAGCTTGGTCACGGGGGGTGAGCAGTTCTTC. This chain links TRBV5-1 with TRBJ2-1; 7 bases line up with TRBD2. Germline trimming cut 0 bases from V and 9 bases from J; bases unmatched to any gene: 3. The CDR3 has 13 amino acids. Germline values: CDR1 SGHRS, CDR2 YFSETQ.

The V and J genes are TRBV5-4 and TRBJ2-1; 9 bases are a match to TRBD2. The CDR3 is 15 residues long. Germline V CDR1 and CDR2: SGHNT, YYREEE (reference sequence). V shed 1 base and J 8 bases; nucleotides not matched to a gene: 7. In nucleotides, the CDR3 is TGTGCCAGCAGCTTGTCCGCGGGAGGGCCGCATGAGCAGTTCTTC. Translation: CASSLSAGGPHEQFF.

The chain has TRBV28 and TRBJ2-7; 8 positions match TRBD2. This CDR3 comprises 14 residues. Unmatched junction bases numbered 5, after V lost 4 bases and J lost 3 bases. The germline V gene has CDR1 MDHEN and CDR2 SYDVKM. The CDR3 region has the DNA TGTGCCAGCAGTTCCTTGGGACTAGGCTACGAGCAGTACTTC. Protein: CASSSLGLGYEQYF.

This chain joins TRBV9 and TRBJ2-7; D remains ambiguous. This CDR3 region has 14 residues. Germline CDR1 is SGDLS and CDR2 is YYNGEE. Between the trimmed V and J ends, which lost 0 bases and 2 bases, there was a span of 9 bases. The CDR3 DNA reads as TGTGCCAGCAGCGTAGGCGATACGACCTACGAGCAGTACTTC. Translation gives CASSVGDTTYEQYF.

V usage is TRBV18 and J usage is TRBJ1-1; tentatively, D is TRBD1 (6 bases). Trimming cost V 0 bases and J 6 bases, with 11 bases left between them. The length of the CDR3 is 14 residues. CDR1 and CDR2 from the germline V gene are KGHSH and LQKENI. CDR3 residues: CASSPPRGHAEAFF. In DNA form, the CDR3 reads TGTGCCAGCTCACCACCCAGGGGACATGCTGAAGCTTTCTTT.

The chain carries TRBV7-2 and TRBJ1-6; tentatively, D is TRBD1 (6 bases). CDR3 size: 14 residues. V was shortened by 5 bases and J by 13 bases, with 18 bases between the two germline ends. Germline CDR1 reads SGHTA; CDR2 reads FQGNSA. The CDR3 here is CASSPGPPGDPLHF. CDR3 nucleotide sequence: TGTGCCAGCAGCCCCGGGCCCCCAGGGGATCCCCTCCACTTT.

This clone was found a few times. The V and J genes are TRBV21-1 and TRBJ1-6. TRBV21-1 is a pseudogene locus. The CDR3 extends over 12 amino acids. The CDR3 spells CASNGDNSPLHF. The CDR3 DNA reads TGTGCCAGCAACGGAGATAATTCACCCCTCCACTTT.

This clone has a handful of counts. The V gene is TRBV7-2, the J gene TRBJ1-3; tentatively, D is TRBD1 (6 bases). Germline V CDR1 and CDR2: SGHTA, FQGNSA. The V end lost 5 bases, the J end lost 0 bases, and 11 bases lay between the germline ends. This CDR3 contains 15 residues. The CDR3, as DNA: TGTGCCAGCAGCCCAGGGGTCTTCTCTGGAAACACCATATATTTT. It is translated as CASSPGVFSGNTIYF. Together with reference TRBV7-2 and TRBJ1-3, the CDR3 gives the full variable domain: GAGVSQSPSNKVTEKGKDVELRCDPISGHTALYWYRQSLGQGLEFLIYFQGNSAPDKSGLPSDRFSAERTGGSVSTLTIQRTQQEDSAVYLCASSPGVFSGNTIYFGEGSWLTVV.